This entry lists 31 T cell receptor beta chains sequenced from one sample in a study of T cells in Graves' hyperthyroidism and ophthalmopathy. Regions amplified from RNA transcripts were the TCR beta CDR3 regions. The HTBI set primed first-round TCR CDR3 RT-PCR. One entry per CDR3 protein, called by TCRdb with MiXCR from the multiplex PCR reads. The sample shows about 300,000 distinct CDR3 sequences, roughly 18% of them seen only once. The specimen was blood. Receptors were obtained from a man aged 50 or older with Graves' ophthalmopathy.

The chain carries TRBV3-1 and TRBJ1-2; 7 bases are shared with TRBD1. Per germline, CDR1 LGHDT and CDR2 YNNKEL (reference sequence). The CDR3 length is 15 residues. J gave up 7 bases and V 2 bases, and 10 bases lay outside the gene matches. DNA of the CDR3: TGTGCCAGCAGCCAACCATCAGGGGGTTCAGCTGGCTACACCTTC. It encodes CASSQPSGGSAGYTF.

This clonotype was picked up a small number of times. V and J are TRBV6-1 and TRBJ2-7; the match to TRBD1 covers 9 bases. CDR3 length: 14 residues. J was trimmed by 3 bases and V by 5 bases; bases with no gene match: 5. The V gene's germline CDR1 is MNHNS and CDR2 SASEGT. In DNA form, the CDR3 reads TGTGCCAGCAGTAGGACAGGGGATGACTACGAGCAGTACTTC. Its translation is CASSRTGDDYEQYF.

The chain is built from TRBV19 and TRBJ2-7; the match to TRBD2 covers 10 bases. V gave up 3 bases and J gave up 5 bases; unmatched junction bases: 4. This CDR3 comprises 14 residues. Germline loops: CDR1 LNHDA, CDR2 SQIVND (reference sequence). Here the CDR3 reads CASSIGTSVDEQYF. The CDR3 DNA is TGTGCCAGTAGTATCGGGACTAGCGTTGACGAGCAGTACTTC.

This clonotype was detected many times. The rearrangement joins TRBV30 to TRBJ1-2; D not resolved. CDR3 length equals 17 residues. V lost 3 bases and J 0 bases, leaving 20 bases between the germline ends. In germline, CDR1 is GTSNPN, CDR2 SVGIG (reference sequence). The DNA of the CDR3 is TGTGCCTGGAGCCCAACTCCGGTCCTCTTAGCTAACTATGGCTACACCTTC. It translates to CAWSPTPVLLANYGYTF. The full variable domain, in which reference TRBV30 and TRBJ1-2 provide the parts outside the CDR3, is SQTIHQWPATLVQPVGSPLSLECTVEGTSNPNLYWYRQAAGRGLQLLFYSVGIGQISSEVPQNLSASRPQDRQFILSSKKLLLSDSGFYLCAWSPTPVLLANYGYTFGSGTRLTVV.

In this sample, this clonotype turned up a few times. V gene TRBV20-1 combines with J gene TRBJ2-3; 11 bases map to TRBD1. The V gene's germline CDR1 is DFQATT and CDR2 SNEGSKA (reference sequence). CDR3 length: 15 amino acids. Trimming took 2 bases from V and 4 from J; bases not matched to a gene: 5. The CDR3 nucleotides read TGCAGTGCTAGATCCCGGGACAGGGGGTCAGATACGCAGTATTTT. Amino acid sequence: CSARSRDRGSDTQYF.

Remarks on this clonotype: This could be a read error, since a much larger clone is one nucleotide away. The genes are TRBV20-1 and TRBJ1-1; D is ambiguous. The V gene's germline CDR1 is DFQATT and CDR2 SNEGSKA (reference sequence). The CDR3 has 11 residues. Trimming took off 5 bases at V and 4 bases at J, with 8 bases between the two ends. The CDR3 DNA follows: TGCAGTGCTCTTATGAGCACTGAAGCTTTCTTT. Translation gives CSALMSTEAFF.

The V call is TRBV5-1, the J call TRBJ1-2; D may be TRBD1 (5 bases). The CDR3 is 14 residues long. Germline CDR1 is SGHRS and CDR2 is YFSETQ. V lost 2 bases to trimming and J lost 5 bases, with 13 bases between them. CDR3: CASSFGEGRYGYTF. CDR3 DNA: TGCGCCAGCAGCTTCGGGGAGGGGCGGTATGGCTACACCTTC.

The rearrangement uses TRBV14 and TRBJ1-4, with TRBD1 matching over 8 bases. Germline lookup yields CDR1 SGHDN and CDR2 FVKESK. Germline trimming cut 1 base from V and 8 bases from J; bases unmatched to any gene: 6. The CDR3 length is 15 residues. The CDR3: CASSQGQGILEKLFF. For the CDR3, the DNA is TGTGCCAGCAGCCAAGGACAGGGGATCTTGGAAAAACTGTTTTTT.

This clonotype was seen a few times. This rearrangement joins TRBV6-1 to TRBJ2-2; 7 positions match TRBD1. The CDR3 sequence is 14 residues long. V lost 5 bases, J lost 7 bases, and 7 bases stayed unmatched. Germline values: CDR1 MNHNS, CDR2 SASEGT. The CDR3: CASSLDRVGGELFF. As DNA, the CDR3 is TGTGCCAGCAGTCTCGACAGGGTTGGCGGGGAGCTGTTTTTT.

To note about this clonotype: A much more abundant neighbour one base away suggests this may be a read error. This chain connects TRBV28 to TRBJ2-1; D not resolved. Germline V CDR1 and CDR2: MDHEN, SYDVKM. This CDR3 contains 13 residues. Trimming stripped 7 bases from V and 4 bases from J, with 11 bases between. The CDR3 loop reads CASITDGYNEQFF. In DNA form, the CDR3 reads TGTGCCAGCATTACGGACGGTTACAATGAGCAGTTCTTC.

The chain employs TRBV12-3 or TRBV12-4 and TRBJ2-2; D gene uncertain. The CDR3 is 13 residues long. V lost 2 bases and J lost 6, with 7 bases in between. CDR3 protein: CASSLTAAGELFF. The CDR3 DNA is TGTGCCAGCAGTTTAACGGCAGCCGGGGAGCTGTTTTTT.

The CDR3 loop is CASSLIGGSNTEAFF. The CDR3 DNA sequence: TGTGCCAGCAGCTTAATCGGGGGGTCGAACACTGAAGCTTTCTTT. The rearrangement joins TRBV7-3 to TRBJ1-1; weak D call: TRBD1 (5 bases). From germline, CDR1 is SGHTA and CDR2 FQGTGA. This CDR3 comprises 15 residues. V was trimmed by 1 base and J by 1 base, leaving 10 bases between them.

In the case of this clonotype: A much larger clone is a single base away; this may be a read error. The chain uses TRBV11-2 and TRBJ1-4, with D unresolved. This CDR3 has 13 residues. Trimming pared 5 bases from V and 4 bases from J, leaving 8 bases between. The germline gives CDR1 SGHAT, CDR2 FQNNGV. In nucleotides, the CDR3 is TGTGCCAGCAGCCACAGACTTAATGAAAAACTGTTTTTT. Its translation is CASSHRLNEKLFF.

This clonotype was seen more than once but under ten times. The rearrangement links TRBV19 to TRBJ2-7; D is ambiguous. CDR1 and CDR2 from the germline V gene are LNHDA and SQIVND (reference sequence). V was pared by 5 bases and J by 0 bases, with 8 bases between. The CDR3 consists of 13 residues. For the CDR3, the DNA is TGTGCCAGTAGTCCACAGAGCTCCTACGAGCAGTACTTC. Its protein is CASSPQSSYEQYF.

Only a few counts were recorded for this clonotype. The gene calls are TRBV20-1 and TRBJ2-5; unclear D gene. CDR3 length: 12 residues. V lost 1 base, J lost 0 bases, and 3 bases lay in between. Looked up from germline, CDR1 is DFQATT and CDR2 is SNEGSKA (reference sequence). CDR3 amino acids: CSARVYQETQYF. CDR3 in DNA: TGCAGTGCTAGAGTGTACCAAGAGACCCAGTACTTC.

V is TRBV29-1 and J is TRBJ1-5, with 9 bases lining up with TRBD1. The V segment lost 4 bases and the J segment 4 bases; nucleotides outside the gene matches: 5. CDR3 length: 14 residues. Germline V gene lookup returns CDR1 SQVTM and CDR2 ANQGSEA. DNA of the CDR3: TGCAGCGTTGTGCACAGGGGGCGGAATCAGCCCCAGCATTTT. Encoded protein: CSVVHRGRNQPQHF.

The genes are TRBV13 and TRBJ2-7, with TRBD1 matching 9 bases. Germline lookup yields CDR1 PRHDT and CDR2 FYEKMQ (reference sequence). V lost 1 base and J lost 5; bases outside the gene matches: 6. The length of the CDR3 is 15 residues. CDR3 sequence reads: CASSLVGTGINEQYF. In DNA, the CDR3 is TGTGCCAGCAGCTTAGTTGGGACAGGGATAAACGAGCAGTACTTC.

This clonotype appeared many times. The V gene is TRBV7-3, the J gene TRBJ1-1; 9 bases map to TRBD1. In germline, CDR1 is SGHTA, CDR2 FQGTGA. The V gene end was trimmed by 6 bases and the J gene end by 0 bases; junction bases not matched to a gene: 8. The CDR3 is 16 residues long. The CDR3 reads CASRHHRGPLNTEAFF. Here the CDR3 DNA reads TGTGCCAGCAGACATCACAGGGGGCCCTTGAACACTGAAGCTTTCTTT.

V is TRBV29-1 and J is TRBJ1-2; D is perhaps TRBD1 (5 bases). Germline CDR1 and CDR2: SQVTM and ANQGSEA. The ends were cut back, 7 bases at V and 6 bases at J, with 12 bases in the middle. The CDR3 runs 11 residues. The CDR3 here is CSGGRGDGYTF. As DNA, the CDR3 is TGCAGCGGCGGACGAGGGGATGGCTACACCTTC.

The V gene is TRBV3-1, the J gene TRBJ1-3; D remains ambiguous. This CDR3 has 15 residues. The germline gives CDR1 LGHDT, CDR2 YNNKEL (reference sequence). V was shortened by 1 base and J by 0 bases, with 7 bases between the two germline ends. In DNA form, the CDR3 reads TGTGCCAGCAGCCAAGTGGGATACTCTGGAAACACCATATATTTT. This sequence encodes CASSQVGYSGNTIYF.

At least ten counts were recorded for this clonotype. The CDR3 DNA is TGTGCCAGCAGCCCGACCCCGGGCGCTTTAAATGAGCAGTTCTTC. The encoded protein is CASSPTPGALNEQFF. The rearrangement uses TRBV11-2 and TRBJ2-1; D unresolved. The CDR3 covers 15 residues. Germline values: CDR1 SGHAT, CDR2 FQNNGV. V was shortened by 5 bases and J by 7 bases, with 18 bases between the two germline ends.

The chain couples TRBV27 to TRBJ2-7; 8 bases line up with TRBD2. The germline gives CDR1 MNHEY, CDR2 SMNVEV (reference sequence). V gave up 6 bases and J gave up 6 bases; unmatched junction bases: 13. CDR3 length equals 15 residues. In nucleotides, the CDR3 is TGTGCCAGCAGGCTGAGTAGGAGCGGGAGTCGCGAGCAGTACTTC. Protein sequence: CASRLSRSGSREQYF.

V usage is TRBV7-9 and J usage is TRBJ2-7; D gene ambiguous. Germline V gene data show CDR1 as SEHNR and CDR2 as FQNEAQ (reference sequence). The CDR3 has 12 amino acids. V dropped 5 bases and J dropped 6 bases, with 11 bases sitting between them. For the CDR3, the DNA is TGTGCCAGCAGCCCGGTTGGGGTCGAGCAGTACTTC. Translating gives CASSPVGVEQYF.

This clonotype was detected many times. This chain uses TRBV11-2 with TRBJ1-2; D perhaps matches TRBD1 (5 bases). The CDR3 spans 17 residues. V was shortened by 2 bases and J by 8 bases, with 24 bases between the two germline ends. The germline V gene encodes CDR1 SGHAT and CDR2 FQNNGV. CDR3 sequence (DNA): TGTGCCAGCAGCTTACCCCGGGGGAGGAATTCCAAGGGCGGCTACACCTTC. Translating it yields CASSLPRGRNSKGGYTF. The whole variable domain, remainder taken from reference TRBV11-2 and TRBJ1-2, is EAGVAQSPRYKIIEKRQSVAFWCNPISGHATLYWYQQILGQGPKLLIQFQNNGVVDDSQLPKDRFSAERLKGVDSTLKIQPAKLEDSAVYLCASSLPRGRNSKGGYTFGSGTRLTVV.

In its sample, this clonotype was seen a few times. The CDR3 reads CASSRGGFLAPDTQYF. The DNA of the CDR3 is TGTGCCAGCAGCCGGGGAGGTTTTCTAGCCCCAGATACGCAGTATTTT. The V gene is TRBV3-1, the J gene TRBJ2-3; D might be TRBD2 (6 bases). CDR1 LGHDT and CDR2 YNNKEL come from the germline V gene (reference sequence). Trimming cost V 4 bases and J 4 bases, with 18 bases left between them. The CDR3 is made up of 16 amino acids.

This clonotype has at least ten counts. The rearrangement links TRBV7-8 to TRBJ2-5; D is perhaps TRBD1 (6 bases). This CDR3 spans 14 amino acids. The germline gives CDR1 SGHVS, CDR2 FQNEAQ. Between the trimmed V and J ends, which lost 1 base and 3 bases, there was a span of 9 bases. CDR3 sequence reads: CASSLVRTEETQYF. The DNA for the CDR3 is TGTGCCAGCAGCTTAGTTCGGACAGAAGAGACCCAGTACTTC.

The rearrangement uses TRBV16 and TRBJ2-5; D ambiguous. The CDR3 runs 12 residues. From germline, CDR1 is KGHSY and CDR2 FQNENV. V shed 0 bases and J shed 4 bases, with 3 bases lying between them. The CDR3 here is CASSQSGETQYF. In DNA form, the CDR3 reads TGTGCCAGCAGCCAATCGGGAGAGACCCAGTACTTC.

This clonotype was recorded at least ten times. This chain links TRBV12-3 or TRBV12-4 with TRBJ1-4, with D tentatively TRBD1 (5 bases). The CDR3 length is 16 residues. Trimming cost V 2 bases and J 5 bases, with 15 bases left between them. The CDR3 bases are TGTGCCAGCAGTTTACACCCAGGGAGAGTAAATGAAAAACTGTTTTTT. Translation: CASSLHPGRVNEKLFF.

This clonotype has just a few counts. This chain uses TRBV24-1 with TRBJ1-3; D unclear. V was shortened by 1 base and J by 4 bases, with 10 bases between the two germline ends. The CDR3 contains 15 residues. The germline CDR1 and CDR2 sequences are KGHDR and SFDVKD. The CDR3 sequence is CATSDFSAGGNTIYF. CDR3 DNA sequence: TGTGCCACCAGTGATTTCTCAGCCGGGGGAAACACCATATATTTT.

CDR3 sequence (DNA): TGCGCCAGCAGCTTGGAGGGGAGGACGAATGAAAAACTGTTTTTT. As protein: CASSLEGRTNEKLFF. The gene calls are TRBV5-1 and TRBJ1-4; weak D call: TRBD1 (5 bases). V lost 0 bases, J lost 5 bases, and 11 bases lay in between. Germline values: CDR1 SGHRS, CDR2 YFSETQ. The CDR3 sequence is 15 residues long.

This clonotype was recorded at least ten times. V usage is TRBV28 and J usage is TRBJ1-2, with D hard to call. The CDR3 is 15 amino acids. The V end lost 3 bases, the J end lost 4 bases, and 15 bases lay between the germline ends. Germline assignment: CDR1 MDHEN and CDR2 SYDVKM. CDR3 in amino acids: CASSFGGGQSYGYTF. The DNA of the CDR3 is TGTGCCAGCAGTTTTGGAGGTGGGCAGAGCTATGGCTACACCTTC.